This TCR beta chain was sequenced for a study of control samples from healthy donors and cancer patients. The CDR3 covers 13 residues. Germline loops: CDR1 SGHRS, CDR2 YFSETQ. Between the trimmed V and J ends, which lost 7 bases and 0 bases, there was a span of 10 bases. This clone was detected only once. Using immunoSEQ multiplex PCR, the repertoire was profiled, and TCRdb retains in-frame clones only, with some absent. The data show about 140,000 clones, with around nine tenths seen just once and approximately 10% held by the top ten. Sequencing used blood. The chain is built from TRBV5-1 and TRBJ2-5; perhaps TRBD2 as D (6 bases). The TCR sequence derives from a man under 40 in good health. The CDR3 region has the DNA TGCGCCAGCTACCGGGACTACCAAGAGACCCAGTACTTC. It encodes CASYRDYQETQYF.